Below are 30 T cell receptor beta chains sequenced from a single sample in a study of shared clonotypes between healthy human individuals. Only in-frame clones appear in the TCRdb table, and some are missing; sequencing was by immunoSEQ multiplex PCR. The sample includes about 2 million clones, 95% of them seen just once. The sequenced sample was naive CD4+ T cells sorted from blood. Specified subset: CD45RA+ positively selected. The receptors were gathered from a young man in good health.

The chain recombines TRBV11-1 with TRBJ1-6; D gene ambiguous. The germline V gene encodes CDR1 SGHAT and CDR2 FQDESV (reference sequence). V lost 5 bases and J lost 8, with 19 bases in between. The CDR3 covers 16 residues. CDR3 sequence reads: CASSISLTRVDSPLHF. The DNA of the CDR3 is TGTGCCAGCAGCATATCCTTAACGAGGGTTGATTCACCCCTCCACTTT.

The gene calls are TRBV5-4 and TRBJ2-7; maybe TRBD2 (6 bases). The ends were cut back, 9 bases at V and 5 bases at J, with 15 bases in the middle. This CDR3 is 12 amino acids long. Germline assignment: CDR1 SGHNT and CDR2 YYREEE (reference sequence). CDR3 nucleotides: TGTGCCACAAGATCGGGGGTTCACGAGCAGTACTTC. Protein product: CATRSGVHEQYF.

The chain couples TRBV28 to TRBJ2-2; D is ambiguous. V was cut by 1 base and J by 2 bases, with 8 bases left in between. Germline V lookup: CDR1 MDHEN, CDR2 SYDVKM. The CDR3 covers 15 residues. For the CDR3, the DNA is TGTGCCAGCAGTTTATCCCGAGGCAACACCGGGGAGCTGTTTTTT. Translated, it gives CASSLSRGNTGELFF.

The CDR3 DNA reads as TGTGCCAGCAGCTTGTACGGGACAAAAGAGACCCAGTACTTC. Encoded protein: CASSLYGTKETQYF. The chain uses TRBV5-4 and TRBJ2-5; the D gene is possibly TRBD1 (6 bases). Trimming left V 1 base short and J 3 bases short, with 10 bases between. Germline CDR1 is SGHNT and CDR2 is YYREEE (reference sequence). CDR3 length: 14 amino acids.

J is TRBJ2-7 and V is TRBV5-4; D possibly corresponds to TRBD1 (6 bases). Trimming shortened V by 0 bases and J by 5 bases, and 9 bases separated the two germline ends. The CDR3 extends over 13 amino acids. The germline V gene encodes CDR1 SGHNT and CDR2 YYREEE (reference sequence). CDR3 DNA sequence: TGTGCCAGCAGCTTGGCAGGGGCCCACGAGCAGTACTTC. It is translated as CASSLAGAHEQYF.

This clone has a count of ten or more. This rearrangement joins TRBV6-1 to TRBJ2-3; D is uncertain. CDR3 length: 15 amino acids. Germline CDR1 reads MNHNS; CDR2 reads SASEGT. With 2 bases removed from V and 4 bases from J, the gap between germline ends came to 13 bases. CDR3 loop: CASSERAYFADTQYF. The CDR3 DNA reads TGTGCCAGCAGTGAAAGGGCTTATTTCGCAGATACGCAGTATTTT.

This clone has a count of ten or more. The same CDR3 also results from other DNA sequences found in this sample. The chain is built from TRBV7-2 and TRBJ2-7, with 7 bases matching TRBD2. With 5 bases clipped from V and 1 base from J, the junction kept 8 bases outside the gene matches. This CDR3 is built from 15 residues. CDR1 and CDR2 (germline): SGHTA, FQGNSA. The CDR3 DNA reads as TGTGCCAGCAGCCCTTGGGCTAGCGGTTCCTACGAGCAGTACTTC. It yields the protein CASSPWASGSYEQYF. Supplemented by reference TRBV7-2 and TRBJ2-7, the full variable domain reads GAGVSQSPSNKVTEKGKDVELRCDPISGHTALYWYRQSLGQGLEFLIYFQGNSAPDKSGLPSDRFSAERTGGSVSTLTIQRTQQEDSAVYLCASSPWASGSYEQYFGPGTRLTVT.

V and J are TRBV11-2 and TRBJ2-7; 7 nucleotides align to TRBD1. The CDR3 runs 15 residues. The junction had 3 bases not matched to a gene; V was cut back by 1 base and J by 0 bases. Germline CDR1 reads SGHAT; CDR2 reads FQNNGV. As DNA, the CDR3 is TGTGCCAGCAGCTTAGGCCGGGACAGCTCCTACGAGCAGTACTTC. Translated, it gives CASSLGRDSSYEQYF.

The chain links TRBV27 to TRBJ2-3, with TRBD2 matching 8 bases. V lost 7 bases and J lost 3; bases outside the gene matches: 9. The germline V gene has CDR1 MNHEY and CDR2 SMNVEV (reference sequence). This CDR3 region has 15 residues. The CDR3 region has the DNA TGTGCCAGCATCGGAGCGGGAGATCCGACAGATACGCAGTATTTT. The encoded protein is CASIGAGDPTDTQYF.

The genes are TRBV11-3 and TRBJ1-1, with no clear D. The CDR3 runs to 12 residues. V lost 6 bases and J lost 0, with 5 bases in between. Germline loops: CDR1 SGHNT, CDR2 YENEEA. This CDR3 is CASSLLNTEAFF. The CDR3 DNA reads as TGTGCCAGCAGTTTACTGAACACTGAAGCTTTCTTT. Drawing the rest from reference TRBV11-3 and TRBJ1-1, the complete variable domain is EAGVVQSPRYKIIEKKQPVAFWCNPISGHNTLYWYLQNLGQGPELLIRYENEEAVDDSQLPKDRFSAERLKGVDSTLKIQPAELGDSAVYLCASSLLNTEAFFGQGTRLTVV.

V gene TRBV19 combines with J gene TRBJ2-5; possibly TRBD2 for D (5 bases). Germline V gene lookup returns CDR1 LNHDA and CDR2 SQIVND (reference sequence). The V and J ends lost 8 bases and 1 base respectively, with 14 bases between them. The CDR3 is 14 residues long. The CDR3 loop reads CASSTRGSQETQYF. CDR3 sequence (DNA): TGTGCCAGTTCGACTCGAGGGAGCCAAGAGACCCAGTACTTC.

The chain is built from TRBV30 and TRBJ1-5; D is ambiguous. Trimming cost V 3 bases and J 6 bases, with 12 bases left between them. The germline CDR1 and CDR2 sequences are GTSNPN and SVGIG (reference sequence). This CDR3 is 13 amino acids long. This chain's CDR3 is CAWSREAGQPQHF. CDR3 nucleotide sequence: TGTGCCTGGAGCCGGGAGGCGGGTCAGCCCCAGCATTTT.

This rearrangement joins TRBV5-1 to TRBJ2-4; 9 nucleotides match TRBD1. Germline CDR1 and CDR2: SGHRS and YFSETQ. The CDR3 loop spans 16 amino acids. With 4 bases clipped from V and 0 bases from J, the junction kept 5 bases outside the gene matches. CDR3 coding DNA: TGCGCCAGCAGCGGTAACAGGGGGCGAGCCAAAAACATTCAGTACTTC. This codes for CASSGNRGRAKNIQYF.

The V and J genes are TRBV25-1 and TRBJ2-5; D possibly corresponds to TRBD1 (5 bases). The ends were cut back, 10 bases at V and 2 bases at J, with 14 bases in the middle. CDR3 length equals 13 residues. The germline V gene encodes CDR1 MGHDK and CDR2 SYGVNS. The CDR3 region has the DNA TGTGCCACCTCAGGGCTGGGACAAGAGACCCAGTACTTC. Translated, it gives CATSGLGQETQYF.

CDR3 loop: CASSLAGTGTHEQYF. The CDR3 DNA follows: TGTGCCAGCAGCTTAGCCGGGACAGGGACCCACGAGCAGTACTTC. J is TRBJ2-7 and V is TRBV7-2; 9 positions agree with TRBD1. Germline values: CDR1 SGHTA, CDR2 FQGNSA. The CDR3 sequence is 15 residues long. With V trimmed by 0 bases and J by 5 bases, 5 bases remained unmatched.

DNA of the CDR3: TGTGCCAGCAGGTCAGGGGGTCAGAACACTGAAGCTTTCTTT. It encodes CASRSGGQNTEAFF. The chain employs TRBV27 and TRBJ1-1; 7 bases align to TRBD1. The V gene end was trimmed by 6 bases and the J gene end by 1 base; junction bases not matched to a gene: 5. CDR3 length equals 14 residues. CDR1 and CDR2 from the germline V gene are MNHEY and SMNVEV (reference sequence).

DNA of the CDR3: TGTGCCAGCAGTTTCCCGGTGAACACCGGGGAGCTGTTTTTT. Encoded protein: CASSFPVNTGELFF. This rearrangement joins TRBV28 to TRBJ2-2; D is ambiguous. The CDR3 totals 14 residues. Germline lookup yields CDR1 MDHEN and CDR2 SYDVKM. Trimming removed 3 bases from V and 1 base from J, with 6 bases in between.

This clone has only one observation. This chain uses TRBV13 with TRBJ2-2; TRBD1 matches at 10 bases. The V gene's germline CDR1 is PRHDT and CDR2 FYEKMQ (reference sequence). This CDR3 contains 16 residues. V shed 5 bases and J 3 bases; nucleotides not matched to a gene: 6. CDR3 DNA sequence: TGTGCCAGCAGCCCAGAGGACAGGGGGGACACCGGGGAGCTGTTTTTT. Amino acids: CASSPEDRGDTGELFF.

This clone came up once. This sample also contains other DNA sequences that code for the same CDR3. This chain connects TRBV6-6 to TRBJ1-2, with a tentative D call TRBD1 (5 bases). Germline V gene data show CDR1 as MNHNY and CDR2 as SVGAGI (reference sequence). The CDR3 consists of 12 residues. The germline V and J ends were trimmed by 2 bases and 8 bases, with 9 bases remaining between them. CDR3 nucleotides: TGTGCCAGCAGTTACGGGGGTGGCGGCTACACCTTC. Protein sequence: CASSYGGGGYTF.

The CDR3 nucleotides are TGTGCCAGCAGTGTCGCACCCGTGGGGGCTTTCTTT. Protein: CASSVAPVGAFF. The V and J genes are TRBV2 and TRBJ1-1; D unresolved. CDR1 SNHLY and CDR2 FYNNEI come from the germline V gene. The V and J ends lost 4 bases and 11 bases respectively, with 14 bases between them. The CDR3 length is 12 residues. The whole variable domain, filled in from reference TRBV2 and TRBJ1-1, reads EPEVTQTPSHQVTQMGQEVILRCVPISNHLYFYWYRQILGQKVEFLVSFYNNEISEKSEIFDDQFSVERPDGSNFTLKIRSTKLEDSAMYFCASSVAPVGAFFGQGTRLTVV.

The rearrangement joins TRBV30 to TRBJ1-4, with 7 bases matching TRBD1. V gave up 0 bases and J gave up 8 bases; unmatched junction bases: 9. This CDR3 comprises 15 residues. The germline gives CDR1 GTSNPN, CDR2 SVGIG (reference sequence). The CDR3 DNA reads TGTGCCTGGAGTGTTGGGTCAGGGGGAGGGGAAAAACTGTTTTTT. The encoded protein is CAWSVGSGGGEKLFF.

The chain uses TRBV30 and TRBJ2-5; 9 nucleotides match TRBD2. This CDR3 spans 15 amino acids. The germline V gene has CDR1 GTSNPN and CDR2 SVGIG (reference sequence). Losses at the gene ends were 0 bases for V and 5 bases for J; bases not matched to a gene: 7. The DNA for the CDR3 is TGTGCCTGGAGTGTAGTGGCGGGGGGGCCGGAGACCCAGTACTTC. Translation gives CAWSVVAGGPETQYF. Full variable domain (remainder filled in from reference TRBV30 and TRBJ2-5): SQTIHQWPATLVQPVGSPLSLECTVEGTSNPNLYWYRQAAGRGLQLLFYSVGIGQISSEVPQNLSASRPQDRQFILSSKKLLLSDSGFYLCAWSVVAGGPETQYFGPGTRLLVL.

V gene TRBV29-1 combines with J gene TRBJ2-3; the match to TRBD2 covers 10 bases. Germline values: CDR1 SQVTM, CDR2 ANQGSEA. The J segment lost 5 bases and the V segment lost 1 base, leaving 6 bases of the junction unmatched. The CDR3 has 15 residues. The CDR3 spells CSVEAWTSGGDTQYF. DNA for the CDR3: TGCAGCGTTGAAGCGTGGACTAGCGGTGGAGATACGCAGTATTTT.

The chain links TRBV30 to TRBJ2-3; 8 bases fit TRBD1. The germline gives CDR1 GTSNPN, CDR2 SVGIG (reference sequence). Losses at the gene ends were 8 bases for V and 1 base for J; bases not matched to a gene: 2. This CDR3 is 12 amino acids long. For the CDR3, the DNA is TGTGCCGGGGGACAGGGCACAGATACGCAGTATTTT. Translating gives CAGGQGTDTQYF.

The V call is TRBV7-9, the J call TRBJ2-7, with 7 bases fitting TRBD1. The ends lost 8 bases at V and 4 bases at J; junction bases unmatched: 11. The CDR3 contains 14 residues. Germline CDR1 SEHNR, CDR2 FQNEAQ (reference sequence). CDR3 nucleotide sequence: TGTGCCAGCCAGGGGGTCCAGGGTGGGTACGAGCAGTACTTC. This encodes CASQGVQGGYEQYF.

The J gene is TRBJ2-7, the V gene TRBV6-1; 8 nucleotides match TRBD2. Trimming at V came to 3 bases and at J to 6 bases, leaving 10 bases not matched to a gene. CDR1 is MNHNS, CDR2 SASEGT, per germline. This CDR3 has 15 residues. CDR3 sequence (DNA): TGTGCCAGCAGTGAGGCGGGGGGCCCTCCTTCCGAGCAGTACTTC. It encodes CASSEAGGPPSEQYF.

A single count supports this clone. V usage is TRBV18 and J usage is TRBJ2-1; possibly TRBD1 for D (5 bases). The CDR3 is 16 residues long. Trimming took off 2 bases at V and 2 bases at J, with 13 bases between the two ends. Germline-derived CDR1 and CDR2 are KGHSH and LQKENI. CDR3 bases: TGTGCCAGCTCACCATTCCAGGGTGCCGCCTACAATGAGCAGTTCTTC. It codes for CASSPFQGAAYNEQFF.

CDR3 sequence reads: CASTFSGGSNQPQHF. In DNA, the CDR3 is TGTGCCAGCACCTTTTCCGGAGGTAGCAATCAGCCCCAGCATTTT. The gene calls are TRBV28 and TRBJ1-5; D gene unclear. Trimming left V 7 bases short and J 0 bases short, with 13 bases between. CDR1 and CDR2 (germline): MDHEN, SYDVKM. This CDR3 has 15 residues.

J is TRBJ1-1 and V is TRBV5-1; the D gene is possibly TRBD1 (5 bases). CDR1 and CDR2 (germline): SGHRS, YFSETQ. CDR3 length: 15 amino acids. V shed 4 bases and J shed 0 bases, with 13 bases lying between them. CDR3 in amino acids: CASSGITGVNTEAFF. DNA of the CDR3: TGCGCCAGCAGCGGGATAACGGGGGTGAACACTGAAGCTTTCTTT.

The rearrangement links TRBV6-1 to TRBJ2-2, with D possibly being TRBD1 (5 bases). V lost 6 bases and J 3 bases, leaving 8 bases between the germline ends. Germline lookup yields CDR1 MNHNS and CDR2 SASEGT. CDR3 size: 13 residues. The CDR3 loop is CASSRQYTGELFF. CDR3 DNA sequence: TGTGCCAGCAGCAGACAGTACACCGGGGAGCTGTTTTTT.